The T cell receptor (beta chain) described here comes from a study of blood T cell repertoires in COVID-19. About the study: The study drew acute and convalescent COVID-19 samples from the United States, Italy and Spain. PBMCs, B-cell-depleted T cells, or T cells provided the cDNA or gDNA that made up the material.

Exposed enrollees encountered a COVID-19 case at some point within 2 weeks before study entry. Method: immunoSEQ multiplex PCR; TCRdb's copy keeps in-frame clones and lacks some. The sample shows a few hundred thousand clones, more than 85% of them seen only once. CDR3 length equals 14 residues. Germline V CDR1 and CDR2: SGHRS, YFSETQ. V dropped 0 bases and J dropped 10 bases, with 14 bases sitting between them. The chain carries TRBV5-1 and TRBJ2-1; possibly TRBD1 for D (5 bases). The TCR comes from a woman between 40 and 55 years old who had been exposed to COVID-19. Sequences were obtained from PBMCs or T cells enriched from blood (not recorded which). CDR3 residues: CASSLVRTYREQFF. The CDR3 DNA reads TGCGCCAGCAGCTTGGTTAGGACGTACAGGGAGCAGTTCTTC.